The rows below give T cell receptor beta chains drawn from one sample of a study of CD8+CD57+ T cells in acquired aplastic anemia. Each CDR3 protein gets one entry after TCRdb re-called the reads with MiXCR. The sample holds about 220,000 distinct CDR3 sequences; about 37% are singletons and the top ten take around 1.1%. What was sequenced was sorted CD4+, CD8+, or CD8+CD57+ T cells (not recorded which) from PBMCs. Receptors were obtained from a human donor in good health, serving as a control. Both conserved end residues are part of each CDR3. Fields, in order: J gene, clone size, V gene, D gene, CDR3 DNA, CDR3 protein. D genes are given only for firm matches. A row's size may be missing; if present it is once, few, many or a size class.

TRBJ1-2,many,TRBV25-1,NA,TGTGCCAGCAGTCCCCATGGACAGTTAGCTAACTATGGCTACACCTTC,CASSPHGQLANYGYTF
TRBJ1-1,many,TRBV19,TRBD1,TGTGCCAGTATGACAGGGGGCTCGGCTTTCTTT,CASMTGGSAFF
TRBJ1-3,NA,TRBV4-1,NA,TGCGCCAGCAGCCAAGCCCCGGTTGGGAAAGTTCTCACCATATATTTT,CASSQAPVGKVLTIYF
TRBJ2-5,NA,TRBV19,NA,TGTGCCAGCCTCGATCGGAGGATCAGAGCCCAGTACTTC,CASLDRRIRAQYF
TRBJ2-5,NA,TRBV10-3,NA,TGTGCCAGCTCAGCCCACCAGGAGACCCAGTACTTC,CASSAHQETQYF
TRBJ2-3,NA,TRBV4-1,TRBD2,TGCGCCAGCAGCCAAGTTCCGACTAGCGGGAGCACAGATACGCAGTATTTT,CASSQVPTSGSTDTQYF
TRBJ2-7,NA,TRBV25-1,TRBD2,TGTGCCTGCAGTGCTTCACATGCTAGCGGGACCCCCTACGAGCAGTACTTC,CACSASHASGTPYEQYF
TRBJ2-1,NA,TRBV12-5,TRBD1,TGTGCTAGTGGTTTGCAAACCATGCAACAGGGGAGCTCCTACAATGAGCAGTTCTTC,CASGLQTMQQGSSYNEQFF
TRBJ1-3,few,TRBV12-3/TRBV12-4,NA,TGTGCCAGCAGTTTTGGGGGAAACACCATATATTTT,CASSFGGNTIYF
TRBJ2-6,NA,TRBV10-3,NA,TGTGCCAGCAGTCGAGAGGAGGCGCGGGGGGCCAACGTCCTGACTTTC,CASSREEARGANVLTF
TRBJ2-5,many,TRBV2,TRBD2,TGTGCCAGCATGTCTAGCGGCAGACAAGAGACCCAGTACTTC,CASMSSGRQETQYF
TRBJ2-5,many,TRBV10-3,NA,TGTGCCATCAGCGCTACAGGGGAGACCCAGTACTTC,CAISATGETQYF
TRBJ1-1,few,TRBV20-1,NA,TGCAGTGCTAGAGATAGGTCGGGGGCCAACACTGAAGCTTTCTTT,CSARDRSGANTEAFF
TRBJ2-7,NA,TRBV30,TRBD2,TGTGCCTGGAGTCTGACTAGCAGGAGCTCCTACGAGCAGTACTTC,CAWSLTSRSSYEQYF
TRBJ1-1,many,TRBV20-1,NA,TGCAGTGCTAGTTCTTCCAGGGTTACTGAAGCTTTCTTT,CSASSSRVTEAFF
TRBJ2-2,NA,TRBV12-3/TRBV12-4,NA,TGTGCCAGCAGCTATTGGGACGGAAGGGTTGGGAAGCTGTTTTTT,CASSYWDGRVGKLFF
TRBJ2-1,NA,TRBV14,TRBD2,TGTGCCAGCAGCCGAGAAGCGGGAGGCTCCTACAATGAGCAGTTCTTC,CASSREAGGSYNEQFF